This T cell receptor (beta chain) is from a study of blood T cell repertoires in COVID-19. Study details: Spain, Italy and the United States supplied samples that represented acute and convalescent COVID-19.

Germline V lookup: CDR1 GTSNPN, CDR2 SVGIG (reference sequence). This CDR3 comprises 13 residues. J was trimmed by 7 bases and V by 5 bases; bases with no gene match: 5. Per the original data handling: Using reference gene primer amplification, nucleated cell counts were estimated. Profiling relied on immunoSEQ multiplex PCR, and the TCRdb table lists in-frame clones only, not all of them. V, J and clone size are those of that table, while D and trimming were read from the DNA. There are about 300,000 clones in the sample; 80% to 90% occur only once, and over 9.5% lies in the top ten. This TCR derives from a woman younger than 30 who had recovered from COVID-19. This chain connects TRBV30 to TRBJ1-6; 7 nucleotides agree with TRBD1. Material for sequencing was PBMCs or T cells enriched from blood (not recorded which). Here the CDR3 reads CAWSGQLNSPLHF. In DNA form, the CDR3 reads TGTGCCTGGTCGGGACAGCTAAATTCACCCCTCCACTTT.